Below, 24 T cell receptor beta chains from the same sample are listed, as sequenced in a study of blood T cell repertoires in COVID-19 (dated by TCRdb to 2019 to 2021). Library construction relied on the immunoSEQ multiplex PCR assay. Imported from immuneACCESS, the table was reduced by TCRdb to in-frame sequences with V and J called. These copies leave out some clones; in studies compared against another copy, an unresolved V gene accounts for under half, and the cause of the remainder is not known. The sample table records 200,000 to 250,000 clones; 65% to 85% of these occur just once. The ten largest clones capture approximately 6.2% of the sample. Sequenced input: PBMCs or T cells enriched from blood (not recorded which). The receptor set was obtained from a woman aged 40-49 years who had recovered from COVID-19.

The rearrangement joins TRBV6-5 to TRBJ1-2; 8 positions agree with TRBD1. Trimming cost V 2 bases and J 4 bases; bases outside gene matches: 6. The CDR3 consists of 15 residues. From germline, CDR1 is MNHEY and CDR2 SVGAGI. CDR3: CASSYLDRGLYGYTF. In DNA form, the CDR3 reads TGTGCCAGCAGTTACCTCGACAGGGGACTCTATGGCTACACCTTC.

This clone was found once. The chain uses TRBV4-1 and TRBJ2-7, with 12 bases matching TRBD2. CDR1 is MGHRA and CDR2 is YSYEKL in the germline V gene. This CDR3 is built from 15 residues. The ends lost 5 bases at V and 7 bases at J; junction bases unmatched: 9. The CDR3 DNA reads TGCGCCAGCAGCGACGGACTAGCGGGACTGAGGGAGCAGTACTTC. Protein: CASSDGLAGLREQYF.

The V and J genes are TRBV27 and TRBJ2-1; 15 bases fit TRBD2. Germline loops: CDR1 MNHEY, CDR2 SMNVEV (reference sequence). J lost 4 bases, V lost 7 bases, and 11 bases had no gene match. The CDR3 is made up of 18 amino acids. The CDR3 DNA follows: TGTGCCAGCAATCTAAGGACTAGCGGGAGGGTGGGATACAATGAGCAGTTCTTC. It translates to CASNLRTSGRVGYNEQFF.

This clone came up once. CDR3 sequence: CASSRTTGGDSPLHF. The CDR3 nucleotides read TGCGCCAGCAGCCGGACGACAGGGGGCGATTCACCCCTCCACTTT. The genes are TRBV5-1 and TRBJ1-6; 10 positions agree with TRBD1. V shed 4 bases and J 8 bases; nucleotides not matched to a gene: 6. The germline CDR1 and CDR2 sequences are SGHRS and YFSETQ. The CDR3 length is 15 residues. The variable domain in full, with the rest retrieved from reference TRBV5-1 and TRBJ1-6, is KAGVTQTPRYLIKTRGQQVTLSCSPISGHRSVSWYQQTPGQGLQFLFEYFSETQRNKGNFPGRFSGRQFSNSRSEMNVSTLELGDSALYLCASSRTTGGDSPLHFGNGTRLTVT.

V is TRBV30 and J is TRBJ2-3; the D gene is possibly TRBD2 (6 bases). Germline CDR1 is GTSNPN and CDR2 is SVGIG (reference sequence). The CDR3 loop spans 14 amino acids. V shed 1 base and J shed 0 bases, with 8 bases lying between them. CDR3 residues: CAWSEDYSTDTQYF. The CDR3 region has the DNA TGTGCCTGGAGTGAGGACTATAGCACAGATACGCAGTATTTT.

The V call is TRBV24-1, the J call TRBJ1-5, with unresolved D. The CDR3 extends over 14 amino acids. The germline CDR1 and CDR2 sequences are KGHDR and SFDVKD. Trimming removed 5 bases at V and 0 bases at J, with 7 bases between. DNA for the CDR3: TGTGCCACCAGTGTCGCTAATAGCAATCAGCCCCAGCATTTT. Translated: CATSVANSNQPQHF.

This clone has more than one count but fewer than ten. The chain recombines TRBV18 with TRBJ1-1; 9 nucleotides match TRBD1. This CDR3 region has 15 residues. The germline V gene has CDR1 KGHSH and CDR2 LQKENI. With 3 bases clipped from V and 4 bases from J, the junction kept 6 bases outside the gene matches. This CDR3 reads CASSPTGQGVTEAFF. CDR3 in DNA: TGTGCCAGCTCACCCACGGGACAGGGTGTCACTGAAGCTTTCTTT.

The J gene is TRBJ2-7, the V gene TRBV6-1; D not resolved. Trimming cost V 0 bases and J 4 bases, with 7 bases left between them. This CDR3 spans 13 amino acids. Germline assignment: CDR1 MNHNS and CDR2 SASEGT. Written as DNA, the CDR3 is TGTGCCAGCAGTGAAGCGGTACAGTACGAGCAGTACTTC. This encodes CASSEAVQYEQYF.

V usage is TRBV11-2 and J usage is TRBJ2-3, with D possibly matching TRBD1 (6 bases). V lost 2 bases to trimming and J lost 0 bases, with 15 bases between them. The CDR3 has 17 residues. CDR1 is SGHAT and CDR2 is FQNNGV in the germline V gene. CDR3 coding DNA: TGTGCCAGCAGCTTACAGGAGGACAGCCACAGCACAGATACGCAGTATTTT. This translates into CASSLQEDSHSTDTQYF.

The chain links TRBV3-1 (or the pseudogene TRBV3-2) to TRBJ1-2; TRBD1 matches 9 bases. Germline CDR1 and CDR2: LGHDT and YNNKEL (reference sequence). CDR3 length: 14 amino acids. After removal of 4 bases from V and 1 base from J, the junction contained 1 base not matched to a gene. This CDR3 reads CASSPGQGNYGYTF. The CDR3 bases are TGTGCCAGCAGCCCGGGACAGGGTAACTATGGCTACACCTTC.

By proportion, this clone is large (0.1 to 1%). This chain connects TRBV7-2 to TRBJ2-2; 10 nucleotides agree with TRBD2. The CDR3 loop spans 17 amino acids. The ends lost 2 bases at V and 5 bases at J; junction bases unmatched: 8. From germline, CDR1 is SGHTA and CDR2 FQGNSA. In DNA, the CDR3 is TGTGCCAGCAGCTTATATCCTAGCGGGAGTGTTACCGGGGAGCTGTTTTTT. Translating gives CASSLYPSGSVTGELFF.

This chain joins TRBV12-5 and TRBJ1-1; 7 bases are a match to TRBD1. The CDR3 is 15 residues long. Germline trimming cut 4 bases from V and 3 bases from J; bases unmatched to any gene: 8. CDR1 and CDR2 (germline): LGHNT, FRNRAP. CDR3 amino acids: CASGSEGAGYTEAFF. DNA for the CDR3: TGTGCTAGTGGTTCCGAGGGGGCTGGTTACACTGAAGCTTTCTTT.

The chain recombines TRBV7-4 with TRBJ1-5, with 9 nucleotides matching TRBD1. Germline-derived CDR1 and CDR2 are SGHVT and SQSDAQ. Unmatched junction bases numbered 9, after V lost 5 bases and J lost 7 bases. The CDR3 loop spans 15 amino acids. CDR3: CASSQDRGNNQPQHF. The CDR3, as DNA: TGTGCCAGCAGCCAGGACAGGGGAAATAACCAGCCCCAGCATTTT.

CDR3 nucleotides: TGTGCCAGCAGCTTTATGACAGGGGACCAGCCCCAGCATTTT. Its translation is CASSFMTGDQPQHF. This chain links TRBV7-2 with TRBJ1-5, with TRBD1 identical over 8 bases. The CDR3 has 14 amino acids. The V segment lost 3 bases and the J segment 7 bases; nucleotides outside the gene matches: 5. Germline loops: CDR1 SGHTA, CDR2 FQGNSA.

The chain carries TRBV28 and TRBJ2-1; 8 bases match TRBD2. Germline CDR1 is MDHEN and CDR2 is SYDVKM. The CDR3 extends over 15 amino acids. V shed 3 bases and J 1 base; nucleotides not matched to a gene: 2. The chain's CDR3 is CASSFTGGSYNEQFF. The DNA of the CDR3 is TGTGCCAGCAGTTTTACGGGAGGGTCCTACAATGAGCAGTTCTTC. Using reference TRBV28 and TRBJ2-1 for the parts outside the CDR3, the full variable domain is DVKVTQSSRYLVKRTGEKVFLECVQDMDHENMFWYRQDPGLGLRLIYFSYDVKMKEKGDIPEGYSVSREKKERFSLILESASTNQTSMYLCASSFTGGSYNEQFFGPGTRLTVL.

This clone was counted a few times. The chain recombines TRBV11-3 with TRBJ2-1, with 7 bases aligning to TRBD2. Germline V CDR1 and CDR2: SGHNT, YENEEA. Trimming cost V 5 bases and J 0 bases; bases outside gene matches: 4. The length of the CDR3 is 15 residues. CDR3 protein: CASSTRLASYNEQFF. The CDR3 bases are TGTGCCAGCAGCACCCGACTAGCCTCCTACAATGAGCAGTTCTTC.

The chain joins TRBV3-1 (or the pseudogene TRBV3-2) to TRBJ1-3; D is possibly TRBD1 (6 bases). The germline gives CDR1 LGHDT, CDR2 YNNKEL (reference sequence). V was trimmed by 1 base and J by 0 bases, leaving 19 bases between them. The CDR3 loop spans 19 amino acids. CDR3 in amino acids: CASSQVVGQMEFSGNTIYF. The CDR3 DNA sequence: TGTGCCAGCAGCCAAGTGGTCGGACAGATGGAATTCTCTGGAAACACCATATATTTT.

The V gene is TRBV7-8, the J gene TRBJ2-7; D unresolved. CDR3 length equals 14 residues. Germline V gene lookup returns CDR1 SGHVS and CDR2 FQNEAQ. Between the trimmed V and J ends, which lost 1 base and 2 bases, there was a span of 9 bases. The CDR3 bases are TGTGCCAGCAGCTTAGATGGCGGTACCTACGAGCAGTACGTC. It codes for CASSLDGGTYEQYV.

The chain is built from TRBV19 and TRBJ1-1, with TRBD1 as a possible D gene (6 bases). Germline V gives CDR1 LNHDA, CDR2 SQIVND (reference sequence). Trimming cost V 10 bases and J 7 bases, with 22 bases left between them. The CDR3 extends over 14 amino acids. Here the CDR3 reads CATTPGQIGLEAFF. The CDR3 DNA is TGTGCCACTACGCCCGGACAGATCGGCCTTGAAGCTTTCTTT. The full variable domain, completed using reference TRBV19 and TRBJ1-1, is DGGITQSPKYLFRKEGQNVTLSCEQNLNHDAMYWYRQDPGQGLRLIYYSQIVNDFQKGDIAEGYSVSREKKESFPLTVTSAQKNPTAFYLCATTPGQIGLEAFFGQGTRLTVV.

The rearrangement links TRBV3-1 (or the pseudogene TRBV3-2) to TRBJ1-1; a weak D match, TRBD1 (6 bases). Trimming shortened V by 5 bases and J by 7 bases, and 17 bases separated the two germline ends. The CDR3 consists of 14 residues. CDR1 LGHDT and CDR2 YNNKEL come from the germline V gene (reference sequence). CDR3 in amino acids: CASSKAGGGGEAFF. The CDR3, as DNA: TGTGCCAGCAGCAAAGCAGGTGGGGGCGGTGAAGCTTTCTTT.

The rearrangement joins TRBV10-2 to TRBJ1-3; 10 bases are shared with TRBD1. Germline-derived CDR1 and CDR2 are WSHSY and SAAADI. The CDR3 has 15 residues. V trimming: 8 bases; J trimming: 0 bases; junction bases outside the gene matches: 4. CDR3 in DNA: TGCGCCAGCGTAGGGACAGGGGCCTCTGGAAACACCATATATTTT. Translated: CASVGTGASGNTIYF.

This clone has just one count. The chain combines TRBV9 with TRBJ2-3; D is undetermined. CDR1 and CDR2 (germline): SGDLS, YYNGEE. V lost 4 bases and J 3 bases, leaving 6 bases between the germline ends. The CDR3 runs 12 residues. The CDR3: CASSITTDTQYF. The DNA of the CDR3 is TGTGCCAGCAGCATAACAACAGATACGCAGTATTTT.

The V gene is TRBV5-1, the J gene TRBJ1-6, with D hard to call. This CDR3 region has 14 residues. CDR1 and CDR2 (germline): SGHRS, YFSETQ. Trimming took 3 bases from V and 10 from J, leaving 14 bases between them. CDR3 sequence reads: CASSSASGKSPLHF. The CDR3 region has the DNA TGCGCCAGCAGCTCGGCCAGCGGGAAATCACCCCTCCACTTT.

This chain connects TRBV9 to TRBJ2-7; no firm D call. V was clipped by 0 bases and J by 0 bases, with 4 bases between them. The CDR3 is 13 amino acids. The germline V gene has CDR1 SGDLS and CDR2 YYNGEE. The CDR3, as DNA: TGTGCCAGCAGCGTAGCCCTCTCCTACGAGCAGTACTTC. Protein sequence: CASSVALSYEQYF.